This TCR beta chain was captured in a study of OX40 agonist ivuxolimab in advanced cancers. In the study overall: Patients were treated with ivuxolimab, an agonistic anti-OX40 (CD134) antibody.

The CDR3 sequence is 15 residues long. V dropped 2 bases and J dropped 13; count of bases not matched to a gene: 9. Sequencing was performed with immunoSEQ multiplex PCR; in TCRdb, only in-frame clones are kept and a portion is missing. Of 50,000 to 70,000 clones listed, roughly nine tenths are singletons. A word on this clone: No antigen is known for it.

Drawing of blood for sampling happened at baseline, at cycle 4 day 1, and at cycle 7 day 1. General study results and limits: In general, CD8+ T cells held more expanded clones than CD4+ did, on average.

The TCR sequence derives from an adult with an advanced solid tumor such as melanoma, head and neck, liver or kidney cancer. Material: CD4+ or CD8+ T cells sorted from blood, obtained in a trial of the OX40 agonist ivuxolimab. The chain links TRBV23-1 to TRBJ2-5, with TRBD2 matching over 14 bases. TRBV23-1 is an ORF; its function is uncertain. CDR3 in DNA: TGCGCCAGCAGTCAACCCTCGGGACTAGCGGGAGTTCGGTACTTC. Encoded protein: CASSQPSGLAGVRYF.